The 20 T cell receptor beta chains given below trace back to one sample, sequenced in a study of blood T cell repertoires in COVID-19. Sequencing used immunoSEQ multiplex PCR; TCRdb keeps in-frame clones, though not all of them. The profile covers approximately 260,000 clones, with about nine tenths appearing a single time and just over 7% taken by the ten largest. The source material was peripheral blood. These receptors came from a man in his sixties who had recovered from COVID-19.

The V gene is TRBV27, the J gene TRBJ2-5; 8 bases are a match to TRBD1. This CDR3 region has 15 residues. V lost 8 bases to trimming and J lost 5 bases; unmatched junction nucleotides: 13. Per germline, CDR1 MNHEY and CDR2 SMNVEV (reference sequence). CDR3: CASRQGRGGRETQYF. The DNA for the CDR3 is TGTGCCAGCCGACAGGGGCGAGGAGGTAGGGAGACCCAGTACTTC.

This clone appeared once. The genes are TRBV12-3 or TRBV12-4 and TRBJ2-7, with 7 bases lining up with TRBD2. J was trimmed by 3 bases and V by 7 bases; bases with no gene match: 6. There are 13 residues in the CDR3. The CDR3 nucleotides are TGTGCCAGCAACTCGCGGGGGTTCTACGAGCAGTACTTC. It yields the protein CASNSRGFYEQYF.

This clone turned up a few times. Other DNA sequences within the sample encode an identical CDR3. The chain is built from TRBV14 and TRBJ1-4, with 9 bases aligning to TRBD1. This CDR3 comprises 15 residues. CDR1 is SGHDN, CDR2 FVKESK, per germline. V trimming: 5 bases; J trimming: 5 bases; junction bases outside the gene matches: 6. The CDR3 is CASSVQGAANEKLFF. In DNA form, the CDR3 reads TGTGCCAGCAGCGTACAGGGGGCGGCAAATGAAAAACTGTTTTTT.

This rearrangement joins TRBV6-6 to TRBJ1-4, with D tentatively TRBD1 (5 bases). Germline CDR1 and CDR2: MNHNY and SVGAGI (reference sequence). The ends were cut back, 2 bases at V and 4 bases at J, with 8 bases in the middle. The CDR3 is 14 residues long. The CDR3 nucleotides read TGTGCCAGCAGTTACGGGGGGTATAATGAAAAACTGTTTTTT. Its protein is CASSYGGYNEKLFF.

This clone was found once. The chain couples TRBV6-5 to TRBJ2-3; D gene uncertain. The CDR3 runs 13 residues. Germline V gene lookup returns CDR1 MNHEY and CDR2 SVGAGI. Trimming took off 7 bases at V and 1 base at J, with 9 bases between the two ends. The CDR3 nucleotides read TGTGCCAGCATCTATCCGGGCACAGATACGCAGTATTTT. Protein: CASIYPGTDTQYF.

This chain joins TRBV3-1 (or the pseudogene TRBV3-2) and TRBJ2-7, with D possibly TRBD1 on 5 matching bases. Per the germline V gene, CDR1 is LGHDT and CDR2 is YNNKEL (reference sequence). V lost 0 bases, J lost 6 bases, and 9 bases lay in between. This CDR3 has 13 amino acids. The CDR3 region is CASSQDGRGEQYV. CDR3 bases: TGTGCCAGCAGCCAAGATGGAAGGGGCGAGCAGTACGTC.

The rearrangement joins TRBV24-1 to TRBJ1-2, with 7 bases identical to TRBD1. Unmatched junction bases numbered 7, after V lost 4 bases and J lost 6 bases. The CDR3 covers 14 residues. Germline-derived CDR1 and CDR2 are KGHDR and SFDVKD. CDR3 sequence reads: CATSDPGQVHGYTF. The CDR3 coding sequence is TGTGCCACCAGTGACCCTGGACAGGTCCATGGCTACACCTTC.

Details on this clone: The same CDR3 is also encoded by other DNA sequences in this sample. CDR3 sequence (DNA): TGTGCCAGCTCACCACGAGGGGGTCCTAATGAAAAACTGTTTTTT. Translation: CASSPRGGPNEKLFF. The rearrangement uses TRBV18 and TRBJ1-4; D perhaps matches TRBD1 (6 bases). Trimming shortened V by 1 base and J by 3 bases, and 9 bases separated the two germline ends. The V gene's germline CDR1 is KGHSH and CDR2 LQKENI. The CDR3 loop spans 15 amino acids.

The V and J genes are TRBV5-1 and TRBJ1-1; D is ambiguous. CDR1 SGHRS and CDR2 YFSETQ come from the germline V gene. This CDR3 region has 15 residues. The V and J ends lost 4 bases and 4 bases respectively, with 17 bases between them. The CDR3 loop reads CASSQRTSVGTEAFF. CDR3 DNA: TGCGCCAGCAGCCAGCGTACATCTGTGGGCACTGAAGCTTTCTTT.

The rearrangement joins TRBV6-5 to TRBJ1-2; D gene uncertain. Trimming removed 1 base from V and 0 bases from J, with 3 bases in between. In germline, CDR1 is MNHEY, CDR2 SVGAGI. The CDR3 loop spans 13 amino acids. For the CDR3, the DNA is TGTGCCAGCAGTTACTTATCTAACTATGGCTACACCTTC. This gives the protein CASSYLSNYGYTF.

This clone has just a few counts. This rearrangement joins TRBV28 to TRBJ2-2; D gene ambiguous. The CDR3 spans 15 residues. Germline V gene sequence: CDR1 MDHEN, CDR2 SYDVKM. Trimming took off 3 bases at V and 4 bases at J, with 12 bases between the two ends. CDR3 region: CASSFGQVGTGELFF. The CDR3 DNA sequence: TGTGCCAGCAGTTTTGGGCAGGTGGGCACCGGGGAGCTGTTTTTT.

The CDR3 nucleotides are TGTGCCAGCAGTTCAGACAGGGGTTATGGCTACACCTTC. It specifies CASSSDRGYGYTF. The J gene is TRBJ1-2, the V gene TRBV27; 8 bases map to TRBD1. From germline, CDR1 is MNHEY and CDR2 SMNVEV (reference sequence). CDR3 length: 13 residues. V lost 4 bases, J lost 5 bases, and 3 bases stayed unmatched.

This sequence joins TRBV3-1 (or the pseudogene TRBV3-2) and TRBJ2-7, with D perhaps TRBD1 (6 bases). Germline V gene sequence: CDR1 LGHDT, CDR2 YNNKEL (reference sequence). CDR3 size: 16 residues. V was cut by 1 base and J by 0 bases, with 13 bases left in between. This CDR3 is CASSQAGARSSYEQYF. The CDR3 DNA reads TGTGCCAGCAGCCAAGCAGGGGCGAGGAGCTCCTACGAGCAGTACTTC.

The V call is TRBV6-5, the J call TRBJ1-6; D unclear. The CDR3 has 15 residues. V was trimmed by 7 bases and J by 0 bases, leaving 10 bases between them. CDR1 and CDR2 from the germline V gene are MNHEY and SVGAGI. DNA of the CDR3: TGTGCCAGCACCACGCAGGTCTCCTATAATTCACCCCTCCACTTT. The encoded protein is CASTTQVSYNSPLHF.

The gene calls are TRBV27 and TRBJ2-7, with TRBD1 as a possible D gene (6 bases). In germline, CDR1 is MNHEY, CDR2 SMNVEV (reference sequence). Between the trimmed V and J ends, which lost 3 bases and 1 base, there was a span of 7 bases. The CDR3 sequence is 13 residues long. CDR3 nucleotide sequence: TGTGCCAGCAGTTTTACAGGGTCCTACGAGCAGTACTTC. It yields the protein CASSFTGSYEQYF.

This chain joins TRBV27 and TRBJ2-7; D is possibly TRBD2 (5 bases). This CDR3 spans 15 amino acids. Germline CDR1 reads MNHEY; CDR2 reads SMNVEV (reference sequence). V was trimmed by 5 bases and J by 2 bases, leaving 16 bases between them. Written as DNA, the CDR3 is TGTGCCAGCAGTACCGACCGGACTGGTACCTACGAGCAGTACTTC. Residues: CASSTDRTGTYEQYF.

The gene calls are TRBV25-1 and TRBJ1-3, with a weak D call TRBD1 (5 bases). Trimming left V 4 bases short and J 1 base short, with 14 bases between. The CDR3 runs 16 residues. Germline CDR1 and CDR2: MGHDK and SYGVNS. The CDR3 nucleotides are TGTGCCAGCAGTGGAGGCAGGGAATGGTCTGGAAACACCATATATTTT. Its protein product is CASSGGREWSGNTIYF.

Concerning this clone itself: The junction departs from germline at one end; a sequencing error may be responsible. The chain carries TRBV7-2 and TRBJ1-4; tentative D call: TRBD1 (6 bases). Germline V gene data show CDR1 as SGHTA and CDR2 as FQGNSA. The CDR3 runs to 16 residues. The CDR3 DNA reads as TGTGCCAGCAGCTGGGGGCAGGCGGCAACTAGTGAAAAACTGTTTTTT. Translation: CASSWGQAATSEKLFF.

The chain has TRBV25-1 and TRBJ2-1, with D perhaps matching TRBD2 (5 bases). Per germline, CDR1 MGHDK and CDR2 SYGVNS. V lost 1 base and J lost 10, with 11 bases in between. This CDR3 is 13 amino acids long. The CDR3 here is CASSESGRVEQFF. The CDR3 coding sequence is TGTGCCAGCAGTGAATCTGGGCGGGTCGAGCAGTTCTTC.

The chain combines TRBV5-1 with TRBJ1-1; possible D gene TRBD1, 5 bases. The CDR3 runs 16 residues. V was trimmed by 7 bases and J by 3 bases, leaving 22 bases between them. Germline V gene data show CDR1 as SGHRS and CDR2 as YFSETQ. The CDR3 sequence: CASQLSWMEGYTEAFF. The DNA of the CDR3 is TGCGCCAGCCAACTTAGTTGGATGGAGGGGTACACTGAAGCTTTCTTT.